Reported below is one T cell receptor (beta chain). Residents of about two dozen US areas, aged about 18 to 100 years, made up the participants. Participants were placed into cohorts based on the clinical history they reported. In the study's own analysis: Counts of nucleated cells, estimated from reference gene primer amplification, were obtained. Method: immunoSEQ multiplex PCR; TCRdb's copy keeps in-frame clones and lacks some. The V and J calls and clone size were taken over from that table, and D and trimming were inferred from the DNA. The sample contains a few hundred thousand clones, roughly 80% of which appear only once. The record originates from a study of blood T cell repertoires in COVID-19. Study information: PBMCs, B-cell-depleted T cells, or T cells provided the cDNA or gDNA that made up the material.

This TCR was recovered from a woman aged 50 to 60 who had recovered from COVID-19. The sequenced sample was PBMCs or T cells enriched from blood (not recorded which).

The CDR3 bases are TGTGCCAGCAGCTTCCTTAGCGGACATAACGAGCAGTACTTC. This translates into CASSFLSGHNEQYF. V is TRBV11-3 and J is TRBJ2-7, with a possible D match to TRBD2 (6 bases). The V gene lost 3 bases and the J gene lost 5 bases, with 14 bases spanning the gap. Germline V gene lookup returns CDR1 SGHNT and CDR2 YENEEA. The length of the CDR3 is 14 residues. Combining the CDR3 with reference TRBV11-3 and TRBJ2-7 gives the whole variable domain EAGVVQSPRYKIIEKKQPVAFWCNPISGHNTLYWYLQNLGQGPELLIRYENEEAVDDSQLPKDRFSAERLKGVDSTLKIQPAELGDSAVYLCASSFLSGHNEQYFGPGTRLTVT.